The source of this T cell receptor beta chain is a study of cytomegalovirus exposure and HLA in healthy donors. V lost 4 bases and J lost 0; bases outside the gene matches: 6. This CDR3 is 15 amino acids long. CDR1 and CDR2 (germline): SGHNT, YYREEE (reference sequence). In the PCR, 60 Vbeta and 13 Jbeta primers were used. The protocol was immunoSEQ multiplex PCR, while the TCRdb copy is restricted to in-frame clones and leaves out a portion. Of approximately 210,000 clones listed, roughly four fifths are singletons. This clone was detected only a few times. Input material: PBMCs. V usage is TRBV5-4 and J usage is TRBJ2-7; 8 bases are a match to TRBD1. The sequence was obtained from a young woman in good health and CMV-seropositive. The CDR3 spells CASSPGQASSYEQYF. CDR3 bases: TGTGCCAGCAGCCCGGGACAGGCGAGCTCCTACGAGCAGTACTTC.